These 27 T cell receptor beta chains were all obtained from the same sample, sequenced in a study of cytotoxic CD8 clonotypes in ibrutinib-treated CLL. Profiling relied on immunoSEQ multiplex PCR, and the TCRdb table lists in-frame clones only, not all of them. The table includes more than 12,000 clones, about 55% detected once. Material: PBMCs, obtained at an approximately 25-month disease-progression time point, from a patient treated with ibrutinib. Receptors were obtained from a human donor with chronic lymphocytic leukemia.

This clone is deemed medium-sized. V gene TRBV7-9 combines with J gene TRBJ2-1; D ambiguous. The CDR3 totals 14 residues. The V end was cut by 2 bases, the J end by 4 bases, with 9 bases between. Germline V gives CDR1 SEHNR, CDR2 FQNEAQ (reference sequence). CDR3 amino acids: CASSLILRYNEQFF. The CDR3 nucleotides are TGTGCCAGCAGCTTAATTCTTCGGTACAATGAGCAGTTCTTC.

J is TRBJ2-1 and V is TRBV7-9, with D unresolved. Looked up from germline, CDR1 is SEHNR and CDR2 is FQNEAQ (reference sequence). V was trimmed by 2 bases and J by 0 bases, leaving 5 bases between them. CDR3 length: 14 residues. In nucleotides, the CDR3 is TGTGCCAGCAGCTTACAAGGCTCCTACAATGAGCAGTTCTTC. Residues: CASSLQGSYNEQFF.

The chain is built from TRBV10-1 and TRBJ1-5; D remains ambiguous. The CDR3 covers 13 residues. Germline V gene lookup returns CDR1 WNHNN and CDR2 SYGVQD (reference sequence). Trimming stripped 2 bases from V and 4 bases from J, with 6 bases between. The CDR3 DNA is TGCGCCAGCAGTGAGACACTGAATCAGCCCCAGCATTTT. It specifies CASSETLNQPQHF.

The chain uses TRBV5-1 and TRBJ1-4; 7 nucleotides agree with TRBD1. Germline V gene lookup returns CDR1 SGHRS and CDR2 YFSETQ. The CDR3 has 16 residues. Unmatched junction bases numbered 8, after V lost 1 base and J lost 5 bases. Here the CDR3 DNA reads TGCGCCAGCAGCTTGAACAGGGGCGCAAGGAATGAAAAACTGTTTTTT. Amino acid sequence: CASSLNRGARNEKLFF.

This clone came up a few times. The CDR3 DNA reads TGTGCCAGTAGTATAGTACCAGGGAGCACCTACGAGCAGTACTTC. It specifies CASSIVPGSTYEQYF. This chain uses TRBV19 with TRBJ2-7; either TRBD1 or TRBD2 may fit D (5 bases each). Trimming shortened V by 1 base and J by 2 bases, and 12 bases separated the two germline ends. CDR1 and CDR2 (germline): LNHDA, SQIVND (reference sequence). The CDR3 is 15 residues long.

The chain recombines TRBV4-1 with TRBJ1-1; 7 bases map to TRBD1. V shed 0 bases and J 11 bases; nucleotides not matched to a gene: 6. This CDR3 spans 13 amino acids. The germline CDR1 and CDR2 sequences are MGHRA and YSYEKL. The CDR3 loop is CASSQDQVGGAFF. The CDR3, as DNA: TGCGCCAGCAGCCAAGATCAGGTAGGGGGCGCTTTCTTT.

The chain is built from TRBV5-5 and TRBJ2-7; no firm D call. Germline CDR1 and CDR2: SGHKS and YYEKEE (reference sequence). The CDR3 is 12 residues long. V was cut by 0 bases and J by 6 bases, with 7 bases left in between. CDR3 region: CASSLGGAEQYF. The DNA of the CDR3 is TGTGCCAGCAGCTTGGGTGGAGCCGAGCAGTACTTC.

The J gene is TRBJ1-2, the V gene TRBV30; 8 bases fit TRBD1. V dropped 6 bases and J dropped 5; count of bases not matched to a gene: 8. Germline CDR1 GTSNPN, CDR2 SVGIG (reference sequence). The CDR3 contains 13 residues. The CDR3 region is CACSTGGGYGYTF. CDR3 coding DNA: TGTGCCTGTTCAACAGGGGGTGGTTATGGCTACACCTTC. The variable domain in full, with the rest retrieved from reference TRBV30 and TRBJ1-2, is SQTIHQWPATLVQPVGSPLSLECTVEGTSNPNLYWYRQAAGRGLQLLFYSVGIGQISSEVPQNLSASRPQDRQFILSSKKLLLSDSGFYLCACSTGGGYGYTFGSGTRLTVV.

V and J are TRBV7-9 and TRBJ2-2; tentative D call: TRBD1 (5 bases). The CDR3 consists of 15 residues. Trimming took off 7 bases at V and 1 base at J, with 13 bases between the two ends. Germline-derived CDR1 and CDR2 are SEHNR and FQNEAQ (reference sequence). DNA of the CDR3: TGTGCCAGCAAGACAGATTCGCTGAACACCGGGGAGCTGTTTTTT. As protein: CASKTDSLNTGELFF.

This clone has only a few counts. The V and J genes are TRBV2 and TRBJ1-5; no reliable D call. Germline CDR1 SNHLY, CDR2 FYNNEI. This CDR3 spans 12 amino acids. Trimming removed 7 bases from V and 2 bases from J, with 6 bases in between. The CDR3 bases are TGTGCCAGCACTGGGGGCAATCAGCCCCAGCATTTT. Residues: CASTGGNQPQHF.

V and J are TRBV7-8 and TRBJ1-2, with D possibly being TRBD1 (6 bases). Trimming stripped 1 base from V and 4 bases from J, with 13 bases between. The CDR3 has 15 residues. Per the germline V gene, CDR1 is SGHVS and CDR2 is FQNEAQ. CDR3: CASSLGGQTSYGYTF. DNA of the CDR3: TGTGCCAGCAGCTTAGGTGGACAGACCTCCTATGGCTACACCTTC.

This rearrangement joins TRBV6-1 to TRBJ1-1, with D possibly being TRBD1 (6 bases). The V gene's germline CDR1 is MNHNS and CDR2 SASEGT. Trimming stripped 6 bases from V and 0 bases from J, with 11 bases between. The CDR3 sequence is 14 residues long. CDR3 in DNA: TGTGCCAGCAGCGAGACAGGTTTGAACACTGAAGCTTTCTTT. Amino acids: CASSETGLNTEAFF.

This clone was counted at least ten times. The chain has TRBV2 and TRBJ2-7; D tentatively fits TRBD1 or TRBD2 (5 bases each). Trimming took 1 base from V and 3 from J, leaving 13 bases between them. The CDR3 covers 15 residues. Per the germline V gene, CDR1 is SNHLY and CDR2 is FYNNEI. The CDR3 sequence: CASSEGSGTGYEQYF. CDR3 nucleotide sequence: TGTGCCAGCAGTGAAGGTTCGGGGACCGGCTACGAGCAGTACTTC.

This clone has more than one count but fewer than ten. The rearrangement links TRBV2 to TRBJ2-5; D gene unclear. Looked up from germline, CDR1 is SNHLY and CDR2 is FYNNEI. This CDR3 comprises 15 residues. Deletions cut 0 bases from V and 1 base from J, with 9 bases between. CDR3 sequence: CASSEAPTGQETQYF. In DNA, the CDR3 is TGTGCCAGCAGTGAAGCGCCAACGGGCCAAGAGACCCAGTACTTC.

This clone has more than one count but fewer than ten. The chain couples TRBV27 to TRBJ2-1, with 7 bases lining up with TRBD2. The CDR3 has 14 amino acids. V lost 4 bases, J lost 2 bases, and 2 bases stayed unmatched. In germline, CDR1 is MNHEY, CDR2 SMNVEV (reference sequence). CDR3 DNA: TGTGCCAGCAGTTCAAGCGGGGCCTACAATGAGCAGTTCTTC. This codes for CASSSSGAYNEQFF.

The J gene is TRBJ1-6, the V gene TRBV27, with TRBD1 identical over 10 bases. From germline, CDR1 is MNHEY and CDR2 SMNVEV (reference sequence). V was clipped by 3 bases and J by 10 bases; unmatched bases: 3. CDR3 length equals 14 residues. The DNA for the CDR3 is TGTGCCAGCAGTTTTGGGACAGGGGAATCACCCCTCCACTTT. Translating gives CASSFGTGESPLHF.

This sequence joins TRBV5-1 and TRBJ1-1; D not resolved. V was cut by 1 base and J by 8 bases, with 9 bases left in between. The CDR3 is 12 amino acids. The germline V gene encodes CDR1 SGHRS and CDR2 YFSETQ. CDR3 residues: CASSLTQQEAFF. The DNA of the CDR3 is TGCGCCAGCAGCTTGACGCAGCAAGAAGCTTTCTTT.

This clone has more than one count but fewer than ten. The chain is built from TRBV10-1 and TRBJ2-7; a weak D match, TRBD1 (5 bases). The V end lost 3 bases, the J end lost 4 bases, and 10 bases lay between the germline ends. The germline V gene has CDR1 WNHNN and CDR2 SYGVQD (reference sequence). The CDR3 runs 13 residues. The CDR3 is CASSDGARYEQYF. The CDR3 DNA follows: TGCGCCAGCAGTGATGGGGCCAGGTACGAGCAGTACTTC.

This chain connects TRBV5-5 to TRBJ2-4; 8 bases map to TRBD1. V lost 2 bases, J lost 5 bases, and 0 bases stayed unmatched. In germline, CDR1 is SGHKS, CDR2 YYEKEE (reference sequence). This CDR3 contains 13 residues. The CDR3 DNA follows: TGTGCCAGCAGCTTACAGGGGGAAAACATTCAGTACTTC. Amino acid sequence: CASSLQGENIQYF.

The J gene is TRBJ2-3, the V gene TRBV6-5; D tentatively fits TRBD1 or TRBD2 (5 bases each). V was trimmed by 7 bases and J by 3 bases, leaving 14 bases between them. CDR1 and CDR2 (germline): MNHEY, SVGAGI. This CDR3 contains 14 residues. The CDR3 DNA sequence: TGTGCCAGCACATCCGGCAGGGAGACAGATACGCAGTATTTT. Translating gives CASTSGRETDTQYF.

The rearrangement links TRBV11-2 to TRBJ2-7, with 9 positions matching TRBD1. Germline lookup yields CDR1 SGHAT and CDR2 FQNNGV. The CDR3 has 15 amino acids. J lost 4 bases, V lost 1 base, and 5 bases had no gene match. DNA of the CDR3: TGTGCCAGCAGCTTAGTAGGACAGGGGAGGTACGAGCAGTACTTC. As protein: CASSLVGQGRYEQYF.

J is TRBJ1-5 and V is TRBV27; tentative D call: TRBD1 (5 bases). The length of the CDR3 is 14 residues. Germline CDR1 and CDR2: MNHEY and SMNVEV (reference sequence). V lost 1 base to trimming and J lost 7 bases, with 11 bases between them. The CDR3 spells CASSLFGGTQPQHF. The CDR3 bases are TGTGCCAGCAGTTTATTTGGGGGAACCCAGCCCCAGCATTTT.

This clone has more than one count but fewer than ten. CDR3: CASSEAAGTGFGYTF. CDR3 DNA: TGTGCCAGCAGTGAAGCAGCCGGGACAGGGTTTGGCTACACCTTC. The chain links TRBV2 to TRBJ1-2, with 9 nucleotides matching TRBD1. This CDR3 is 15 amino acids long. Germline loops: CDR1 SNHLY, CDR2 FYNNEI. The junction had 6 bases not matched to a gene; V was cut back by 0 bases and J by 7 bases.

The sample holds a few counts of this clone. The rearrangement uses TRBV5-4 and TRBJ1-5; 7 nucleotides line up with TRBD1. Unmatched junction bases numbered 7, after V lost 7 bases and J lost 6 bases. Germline values: CDR1 SGHNT, CDR2 YYREEE (reference sequence). This CDR3 is 13 amino acids long. CDR3 in DNA: TGTGCCAGCTCGCGAGGGGGCGGTCAGCCCCAGCATTTT. It encodes CASSRGGGQPQHF.

The rearrangement links TRBV11-2 to TRBJ2-1; maybe TRBD2 (6 bases). The CDR3 covers 18 residues. Trimming took off 3 bases at V and 1 base at J, with 19 bases between the two ends. Germline V gives CDR1 SGHAT, CDR2 FQNNGV. The DNA of the CDR3 is TGTGCCAGCAGCTTGCTGGTAGCGGCGGTGTCGTCCTACAATGAGCAGTTCTTC. Its protein product is CASSLLVAAVSSYNEQFF.

The CDR3 loop is CASSIEDRGSIQYF. DNA for the CDR3: TGTGCCAGTAGTATAGAAGACAGGGGAAGCATTCAGTACTTC. The rearrangement uses TRBV19 and TRBJ2-4, with 8 bases aligning to TRBD1. The CDR3 sequence is 14 residues long. The ends lost 0 bases at V and 9 bases at J; junction bases unmatched: 4. Germline V gene data show CDR1 as LNHDA and CDR2 as SQIVND (reference sequence).

This clone occurred a few times. V usage is TRBV7-8 and J usage is TRBJ2-5, with TRBD1 matching over 8 bases. J lost 1 base, V lost 2 bases, and 3 bases had no gene match. The germline CDR1 and CDR2 sequences are SGHVS and FQNEAQ. CDR3 length: 15 amino acids. The CDR3 sequence: CASSLLTGAQETQYF. The CDR3 DNA reads as TGTGCCAGCAGCTTACTGACAGGGGCCCAAGAGACCCAGTACTTC. Combining the CDR3 with reference TRBV7-8 and TRBJ2-5 gives the whole variable domain GAGVSQSPRYKVAKRGQDVALRCDPISGHVSLFWYQQALGQGPEFLTYFQNEAQLDKSGLPSDRFFAERPEGSVSTLKIQRTQQEDSAVYLCASSLLTGAQETQYFGPGTRLLVL.